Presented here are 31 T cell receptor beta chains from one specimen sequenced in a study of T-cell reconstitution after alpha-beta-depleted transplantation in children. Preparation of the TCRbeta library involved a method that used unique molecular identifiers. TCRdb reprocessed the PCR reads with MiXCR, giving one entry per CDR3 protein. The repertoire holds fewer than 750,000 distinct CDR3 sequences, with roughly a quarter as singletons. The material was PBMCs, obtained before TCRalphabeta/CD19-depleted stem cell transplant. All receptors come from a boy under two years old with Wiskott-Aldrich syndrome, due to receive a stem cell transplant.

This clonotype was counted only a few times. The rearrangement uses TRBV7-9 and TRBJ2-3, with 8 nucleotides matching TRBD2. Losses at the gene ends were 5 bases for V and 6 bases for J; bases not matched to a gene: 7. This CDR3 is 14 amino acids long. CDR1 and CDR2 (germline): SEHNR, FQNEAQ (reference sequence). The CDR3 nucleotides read TGTGCCAGCAGCCCAGAGCGGGAGACCGATACGCAGTATTTT. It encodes CASSPERETDTQYF.

DNA of the CDR3: TGTGCCAGCGGATACCGGGACATGGTATACAATGAGCAGTTCTTC. This codes for CASGYRDMVYNEQFF. The chain joins TRBV27 to TRBJ2-1; D is possibly TRBD1 (6 bases). Germline loops: CDR1 MNHEY, CDR2 SMNVEV (reference sequence). V was trimmed by 8 bases and J by 4 bases, leaving 18 bases between them. The CDR3 extends over 15 amino acids.

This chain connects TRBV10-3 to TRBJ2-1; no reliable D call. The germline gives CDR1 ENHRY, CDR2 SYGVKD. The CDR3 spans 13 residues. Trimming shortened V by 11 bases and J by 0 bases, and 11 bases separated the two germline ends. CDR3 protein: CAASQGSYNEQFF. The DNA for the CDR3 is TGTGCCGCCTCCCAAGGCTCCTACAATGAGCAGTTCTTC.

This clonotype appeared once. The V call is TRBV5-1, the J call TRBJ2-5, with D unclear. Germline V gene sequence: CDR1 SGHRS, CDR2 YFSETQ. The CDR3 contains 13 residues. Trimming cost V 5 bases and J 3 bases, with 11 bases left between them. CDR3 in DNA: TGCGCCAGCAGACTGGGTGGTAAAGAGACCCAGTACTTC. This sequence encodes CASRLGGKETQYF.

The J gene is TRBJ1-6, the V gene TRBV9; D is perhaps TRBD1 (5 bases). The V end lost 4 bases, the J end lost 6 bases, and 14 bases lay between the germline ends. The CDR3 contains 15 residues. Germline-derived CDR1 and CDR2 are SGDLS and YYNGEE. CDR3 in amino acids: CASSQGTGLNSPLHF. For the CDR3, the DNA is TGTGCCAGCAGCCAAGGGACCGGCCTTAATTCACCCCTCCACTTT. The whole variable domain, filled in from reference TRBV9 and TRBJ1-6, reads DSGVTQTPKHLITATGQRVTLRCSPRSGDLSVYWYQQSLDQGLQFLIQYYNGEERAKGNILERFSAQQFPDLHSELNLSSLELGDSALYFCASSQGTGLNSPLHFGNGTRLTVT.

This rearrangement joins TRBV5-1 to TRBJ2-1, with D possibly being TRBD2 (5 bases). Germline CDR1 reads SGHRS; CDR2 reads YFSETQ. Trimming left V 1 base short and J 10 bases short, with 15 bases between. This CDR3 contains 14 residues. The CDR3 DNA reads TGCGCCAGCAGCTTGAGTAGGACTTTGGCCGAGCAGTTCTTC. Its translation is CASSLSRTLAEQFF.

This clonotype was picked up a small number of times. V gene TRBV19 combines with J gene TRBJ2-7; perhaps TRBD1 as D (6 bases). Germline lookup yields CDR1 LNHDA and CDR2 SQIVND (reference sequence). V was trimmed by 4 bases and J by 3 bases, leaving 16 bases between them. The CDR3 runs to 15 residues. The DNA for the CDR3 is TGTGCCAGTAGTACCCGACAGGCGAGCGACTACGAGCAGTACTTC. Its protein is CASSTRQASDYEQYF.

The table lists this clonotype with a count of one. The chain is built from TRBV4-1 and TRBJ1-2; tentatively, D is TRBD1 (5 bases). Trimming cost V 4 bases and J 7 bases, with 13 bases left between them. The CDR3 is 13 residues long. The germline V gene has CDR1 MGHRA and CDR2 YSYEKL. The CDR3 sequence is CASSRPRGSGYTF. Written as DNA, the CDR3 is TGCGCCAGCAGCCGGCCGAGGGGAAGTGGCTACACCTTC.

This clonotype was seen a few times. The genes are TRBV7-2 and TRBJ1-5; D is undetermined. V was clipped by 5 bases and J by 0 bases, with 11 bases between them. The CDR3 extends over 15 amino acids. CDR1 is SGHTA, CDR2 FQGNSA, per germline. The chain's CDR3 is CASSPHSNSNQPQHF. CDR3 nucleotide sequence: TGTGCCAGCAGCCCCCACAGTAATAGCAATCAGCCCCAGCATTTT.

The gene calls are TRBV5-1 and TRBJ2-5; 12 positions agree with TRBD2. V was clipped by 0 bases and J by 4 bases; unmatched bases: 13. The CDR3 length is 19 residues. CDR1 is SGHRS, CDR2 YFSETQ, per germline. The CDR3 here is CASSLETSGRPRASETQYF. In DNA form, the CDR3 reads TGCGCCAGCAGCTTGGAAACTAGCGGGAGGCCGCGTGCTTCAGAGACCCAGTACTTC.

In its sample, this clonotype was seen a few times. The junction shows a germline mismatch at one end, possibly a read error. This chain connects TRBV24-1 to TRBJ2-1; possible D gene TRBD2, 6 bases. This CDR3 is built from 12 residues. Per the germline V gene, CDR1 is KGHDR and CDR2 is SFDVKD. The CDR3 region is CNRRGEINEQFF. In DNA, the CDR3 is TGCAACCGGAGGGGAGAGATCAATGAGCAGTTCTTC.

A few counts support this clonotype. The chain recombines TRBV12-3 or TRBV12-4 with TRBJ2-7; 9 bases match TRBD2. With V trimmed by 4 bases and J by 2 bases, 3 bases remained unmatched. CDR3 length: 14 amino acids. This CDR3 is CASSYLAGTYEQYF. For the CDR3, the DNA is TGTGCCAGCAGTTACCTAGCGGGAACCTACGAGCAGTACTTC.

CDR3 sequence: CASTRSTLSNQPQHF. CDR3 coding DNA: TGTGCCAGCACCCGGAGTACTCTTAGCAATCAGCCCCAGCATTTT. V gene TRBV6-2 or TRBV6-3 combines with J gene TRBJ1-5; the D is unclear. In germline, CDR1 is MNHEY, CDR2 SVGEGT. The length of the CDR3 is 15 residues. The germline V and J ends were trimmed by 7 bases and 0 bases, with 13 bases remaining between them.

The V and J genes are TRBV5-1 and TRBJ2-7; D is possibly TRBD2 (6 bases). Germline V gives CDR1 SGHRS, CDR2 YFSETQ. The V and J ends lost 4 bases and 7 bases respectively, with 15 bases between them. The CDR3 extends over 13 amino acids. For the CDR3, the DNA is TGCGCCAGCAGCCGGGATGGGGGGATAGAGCAGTACTTC. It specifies CASSRDGGIEQYF.

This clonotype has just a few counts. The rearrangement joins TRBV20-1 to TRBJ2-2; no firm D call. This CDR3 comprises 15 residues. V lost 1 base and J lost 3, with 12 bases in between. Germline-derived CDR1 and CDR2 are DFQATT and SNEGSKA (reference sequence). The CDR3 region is CSARVFGSDTGELFF. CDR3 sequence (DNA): TGCAGTGCTAGAGTTTTTGGGTCGGACACCGGGGAGCTGTTTTTT.

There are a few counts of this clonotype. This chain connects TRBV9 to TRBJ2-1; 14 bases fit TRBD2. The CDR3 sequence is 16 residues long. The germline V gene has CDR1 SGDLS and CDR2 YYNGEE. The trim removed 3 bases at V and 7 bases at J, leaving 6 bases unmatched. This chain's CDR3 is CASSGRLAGGPNEQFF. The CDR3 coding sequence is TGTGCCAGCAGCGGGCGACTAGCGGGAGGGCCAAATGAGCAGTTCTTC.

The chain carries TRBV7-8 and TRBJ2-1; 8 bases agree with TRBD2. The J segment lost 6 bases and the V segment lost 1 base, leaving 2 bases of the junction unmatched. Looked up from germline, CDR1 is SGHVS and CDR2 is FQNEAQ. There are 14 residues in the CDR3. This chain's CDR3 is CASSLVRGANEQFF. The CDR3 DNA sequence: TGTGCCAGCAGCTTAGTGCGGGGGGCCAATGAGCAGTTCTTC.

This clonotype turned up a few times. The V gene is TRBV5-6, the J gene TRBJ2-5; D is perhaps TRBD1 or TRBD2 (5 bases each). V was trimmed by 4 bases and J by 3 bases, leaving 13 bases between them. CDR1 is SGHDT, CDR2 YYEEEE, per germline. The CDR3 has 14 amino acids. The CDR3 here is CASSPGTLEETQYF. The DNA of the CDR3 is TGTGCCAGCAGCCCGGGGACGCTCGAAGAGACCCAGTACTTC.

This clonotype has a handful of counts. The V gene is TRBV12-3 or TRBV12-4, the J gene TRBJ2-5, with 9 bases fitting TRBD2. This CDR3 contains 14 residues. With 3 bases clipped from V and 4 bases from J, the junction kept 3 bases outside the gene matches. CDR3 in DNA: TGTGCCAGCAGTTTTCGACTAGCGGTAGAGACCCAGTACTTC. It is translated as CASSFRLAVETQYF.

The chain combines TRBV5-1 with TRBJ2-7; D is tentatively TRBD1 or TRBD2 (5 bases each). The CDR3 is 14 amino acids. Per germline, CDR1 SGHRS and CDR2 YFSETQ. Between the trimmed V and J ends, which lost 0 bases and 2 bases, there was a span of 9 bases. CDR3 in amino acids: CASSLAEGPYEQYF. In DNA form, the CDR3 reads TGCGCCAGCAGCTTGGCCGAGGGACCCTACGAGCAGTACTTC.

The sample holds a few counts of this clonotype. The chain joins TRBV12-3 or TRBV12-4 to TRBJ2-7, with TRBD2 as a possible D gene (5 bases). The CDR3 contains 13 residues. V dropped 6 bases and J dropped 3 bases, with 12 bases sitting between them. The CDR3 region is CASSLGILYEQYF. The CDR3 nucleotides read TGTGCCAGCAGCCTCGGGATCCTCTACGAGCAGTACTTC.

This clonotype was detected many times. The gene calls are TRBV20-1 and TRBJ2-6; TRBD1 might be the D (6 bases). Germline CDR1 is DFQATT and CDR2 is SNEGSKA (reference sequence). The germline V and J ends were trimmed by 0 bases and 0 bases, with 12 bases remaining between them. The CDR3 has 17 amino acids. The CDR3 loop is CSARDGQQFSGANVLTF. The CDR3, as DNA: TGCAGTGCTAGAGATGGACAGCAATTCTCTGGGGCCAACGTCCTGACTTTC.

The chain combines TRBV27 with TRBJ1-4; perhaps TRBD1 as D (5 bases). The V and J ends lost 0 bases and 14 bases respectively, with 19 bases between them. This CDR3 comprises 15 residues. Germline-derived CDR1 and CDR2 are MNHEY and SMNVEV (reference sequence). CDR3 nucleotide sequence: TGTGCCAGCAGTTTATCCGGACACGGCATTTCACCGCTGTTTTTT. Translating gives CASSLSGHGISPLFF.

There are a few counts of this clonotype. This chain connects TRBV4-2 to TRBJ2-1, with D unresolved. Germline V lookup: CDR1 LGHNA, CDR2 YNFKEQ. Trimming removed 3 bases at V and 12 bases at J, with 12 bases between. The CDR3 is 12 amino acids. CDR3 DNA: TGTGCCAGCAGCCAGTCTAGGGATCGGCAGTTCTTC. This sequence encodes CASSQSRDRQFF.

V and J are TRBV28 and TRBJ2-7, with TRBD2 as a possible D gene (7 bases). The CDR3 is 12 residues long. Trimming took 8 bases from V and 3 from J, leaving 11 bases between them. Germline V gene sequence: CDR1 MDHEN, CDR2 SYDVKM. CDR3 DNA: TGTGCCAGCGGGGGGGGCGTCTACGAGCAGTACTTC. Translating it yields CASGGGVYEQYF.

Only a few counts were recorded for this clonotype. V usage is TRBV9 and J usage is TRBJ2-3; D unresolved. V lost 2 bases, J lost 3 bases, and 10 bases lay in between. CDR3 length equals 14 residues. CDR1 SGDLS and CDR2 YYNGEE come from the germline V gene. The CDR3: CASSVEERTDTQYF. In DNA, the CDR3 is TGTGCCAGCAGCGTCGAGGAACGAACAGATACGCAGTATTTT.

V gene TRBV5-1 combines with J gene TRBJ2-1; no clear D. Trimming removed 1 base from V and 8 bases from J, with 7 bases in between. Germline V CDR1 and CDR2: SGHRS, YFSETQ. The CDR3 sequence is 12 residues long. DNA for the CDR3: TGCGCCAGCAGCTTGTTTCCGGATGAGCAGTTCTTC. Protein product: CASSLFPDEQFF.

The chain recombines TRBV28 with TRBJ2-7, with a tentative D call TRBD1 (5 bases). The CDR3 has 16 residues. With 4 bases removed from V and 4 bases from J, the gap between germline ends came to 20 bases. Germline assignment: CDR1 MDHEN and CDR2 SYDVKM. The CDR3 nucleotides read TGTGCCAGCAGTTCTACCGTTTTACCAGGGCGATACGAGCAGTACTTC. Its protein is CASSSTVLPGRYEQYF.

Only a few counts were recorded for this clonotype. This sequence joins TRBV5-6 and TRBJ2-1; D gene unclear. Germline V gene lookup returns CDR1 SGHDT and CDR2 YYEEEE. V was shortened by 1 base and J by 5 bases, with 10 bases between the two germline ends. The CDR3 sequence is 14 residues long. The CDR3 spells CASSLRATHNEQFF. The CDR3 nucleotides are TGTGCCAGCAGCTTGCGTGCGACTCACAATGAGCAGTTCTTC.

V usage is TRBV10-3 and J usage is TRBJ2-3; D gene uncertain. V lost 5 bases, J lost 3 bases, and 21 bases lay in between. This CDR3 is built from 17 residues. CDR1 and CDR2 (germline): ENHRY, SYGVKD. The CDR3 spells CAISSNQIGVGTDTQYF. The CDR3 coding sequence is TGTGCCATCAGTTCAAATCAGATTGGCGTGGGGACAGATACGCAGTATTTT.

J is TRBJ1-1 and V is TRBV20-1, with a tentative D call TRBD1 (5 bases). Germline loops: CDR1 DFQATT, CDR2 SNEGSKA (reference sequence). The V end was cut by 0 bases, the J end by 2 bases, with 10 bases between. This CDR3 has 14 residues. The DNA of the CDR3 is TGCAGTGCTAGAGAAGACAGTACCAACACTGAAGCTTTCTTT. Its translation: CSAREDSTNTEAFF.